This T cell receptor beta chain is from a study of CD8+CD57+ T cells in acquired aplastic anemia. In the study overall: Quantities of DNA derived from sorted CD4+ and CD8+ cells averaged 3.2 ug. Study results and caveats: Researchers reported that CD8+ Simpson's diversity was not significantly different in patients versus controls.

The sequenced patients had an expansion of CD8+CD57+ cells seen by flow cytometry. This CDR3 spans 12 amino acids. Germline CDR1 reads DFQATT; CDR2 reads SNEGSKA (reference sequence). The V gene end was trimmed by 6 bases and the J gene end by 12 bases; junction bases not matched to a gene: 11. According to the study, genomic DNA was the template for TCR beta VDJ and CDR3 profiling. TCRdb recomputed calls from the reads with MiXCR, one row per CDR3 protein. The table has some 160,000 distinct CDR3 sequences, around half seen once; the top ten hold 2.5% to 4%. The table lists this clonotype with many counts. Its antigen is unknown.

The sample comprised sorted CD4+, CD8+, or CD8+CD57+ T cells (not recorded which) from PBMCs. The receptor's source is a human donor with aplastic anemia. The chain couples TRBV20-1 to TRBJ2-1, with TRBD2 matching over 7 bases. CDR3 residues: CSAYQASGMQFF. In nucleotides, the CDR3 is TGCAGTGCCTATCAGGCTAGCGGAATGCAGTTCTTC.